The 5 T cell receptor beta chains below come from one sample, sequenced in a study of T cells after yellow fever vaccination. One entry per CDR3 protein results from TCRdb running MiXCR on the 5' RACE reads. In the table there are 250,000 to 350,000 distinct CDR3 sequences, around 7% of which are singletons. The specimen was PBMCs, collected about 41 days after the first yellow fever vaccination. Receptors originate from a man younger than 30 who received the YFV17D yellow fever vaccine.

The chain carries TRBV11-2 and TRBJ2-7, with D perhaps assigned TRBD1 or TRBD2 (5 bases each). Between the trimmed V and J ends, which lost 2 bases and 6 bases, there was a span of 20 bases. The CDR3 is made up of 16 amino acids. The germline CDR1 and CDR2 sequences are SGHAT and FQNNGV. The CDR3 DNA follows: TGTGCCAGCAGCTTATGGGGGAGCAGGAGGTCGGGCGAGCAGTACTTC. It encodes CASSLWGSRRSGEQYF.

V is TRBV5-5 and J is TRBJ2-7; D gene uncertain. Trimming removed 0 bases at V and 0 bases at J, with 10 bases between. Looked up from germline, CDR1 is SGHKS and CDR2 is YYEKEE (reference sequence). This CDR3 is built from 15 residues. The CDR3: CASSLEVLSSYEQYV. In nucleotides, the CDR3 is TGTGCCAGCAGCTTGGAGGTTCTTAGCTCCTACGAGCAGTACGTC.

CDR3 coding DNA: TGTGCCTGGAGTTTTACAGCGGACACTGAAGCTTTCTTT. The encoded protein is CAWSFTADTEAFF. This chain joins TRBV30 and TRBJ1-1; D is unclear. The CDR3 is 13 amino acids. V was pared by 2 bases and J by 3 bases, with 10 bases between. In germline, CDR1 is GTSNPN, CDR2 SVGIG (reference sequence).

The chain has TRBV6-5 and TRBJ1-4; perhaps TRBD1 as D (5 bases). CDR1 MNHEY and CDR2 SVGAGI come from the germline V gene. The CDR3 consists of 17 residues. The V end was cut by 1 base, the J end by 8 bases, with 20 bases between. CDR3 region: CASSYYITGTDGEKLFF. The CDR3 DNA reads TGTGCCAGCAGTTACTATATTACAGGAACGGATGGAGAAAAACTGTTTTTT.

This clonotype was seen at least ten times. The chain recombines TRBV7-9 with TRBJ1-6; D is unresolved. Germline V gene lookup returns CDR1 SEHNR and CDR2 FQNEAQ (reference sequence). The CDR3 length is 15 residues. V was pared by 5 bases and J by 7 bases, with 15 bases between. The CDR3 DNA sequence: TGTGCCAGCAGCCCTCTTGGGGTAGGAAATTCACCCCTCCACTTT. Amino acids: CASSPLGVGNSPLHF.